This TCR beta chain was recovered during a study of Ad26.COV2.S vaccination and SARS-CoV-2 variants. Whole-study context: It was the COV1001 Ad26.COV2.S trial arm that included the donor.

The table came from immunoSEQ multiplex PCR; TCRdb's copy has only in-frame clones and leaves some out. The table shows about 410,000 clones, with 92% occurring only once. As to treatment: some 20 received Ad26.COV2.S at low or high dose, single or two shots; several received placebo; per-sample allocation not given. It was on day 63 after the first vaccine or placebo injection that samples were taken. This person who donated was an adult of 18-55 years in Boston. The CDR3 sequence is 14 residues long. Germline CDR1 SGHTA, CDR2 FQGNSA. The V gene lost 2 bases and the J gene lost 4 bases, with 10 bases spanning the gap.

Sequences were derived from peripheral blood, sampled in a trial of Ad26.COV2.S vaccine versus placebo. The chain combines TRBV7-2 with TRBJ2-3, with TRBD2 as a possible D gene (6 bases). This receptor was identified in a person aged 18 to 65 who received the Ad26.COV2.S COVID-19 vaccine or a placebo. CDR3 amino acids: CASSLFGEADTQYF. CDR3 DNA sequence: TGTGCCAGCAGCTTATTCGGGGAGGCAGATACGCAGTATTTT.